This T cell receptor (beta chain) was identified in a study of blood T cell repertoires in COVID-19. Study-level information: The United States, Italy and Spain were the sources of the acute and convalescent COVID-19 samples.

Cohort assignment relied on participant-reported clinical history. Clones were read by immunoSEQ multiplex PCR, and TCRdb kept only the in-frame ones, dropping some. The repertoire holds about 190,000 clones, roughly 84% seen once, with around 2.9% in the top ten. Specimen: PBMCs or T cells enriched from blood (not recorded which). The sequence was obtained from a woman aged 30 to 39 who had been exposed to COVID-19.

CDR3 region: CASSAGQGSAGELFF. Here the CDR3 DNA reads TGTGCCAGCAGCGCCGGACAGGGCTCCGCCGGGGAGCTGTTTTTT. The chain is built from TRBV9 and TRBJ2-2, with 8 bases identical to TRBD1. Germline V lookup: CDR1 SGDLS, CDR2 YYNGEE. This CDR3 has 15 amino acids. V shed 3 bases and J 6 bases; nucleotides not matched to a gene: 7. Supplemented by reference TRBV9 and TRBJ2-2, the full variable domain reads DSGVTQTPKHLITATGQRVTLRCSPRSGDLSVYWYQQSLDQGLQFLIQYYNGEERAKGNILERFSAQQFPDLHSELNLSSLELGDSALYFCASSAGQGSAGELFFGEGSRLTVL.